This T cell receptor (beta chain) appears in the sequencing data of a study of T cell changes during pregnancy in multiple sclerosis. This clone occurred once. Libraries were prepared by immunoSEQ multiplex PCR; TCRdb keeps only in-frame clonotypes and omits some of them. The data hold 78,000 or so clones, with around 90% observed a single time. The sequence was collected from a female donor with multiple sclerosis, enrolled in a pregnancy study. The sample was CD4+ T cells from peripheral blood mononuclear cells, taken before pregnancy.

CDR3 nucleotides: TGCGCCAGCAGCTTTCTACAGGGGGCAGGGGAGACCCAGTACTTC. It encodes CASSFLQGAGETQYF. The rearrangement links TRBV5-1 to TRBJ2-5; 9 nucleotides line up with TRBD1. Germline assignment: CDR1 SGHRS and CDR2 YFSETQ. CDR3 size: 15 residues. V was pared by 2 bases and J by 5 bases, with 7 bases of the junction left unmatched. Variable domain in full (rest from reference TRBV5-1 and TRBJ2-5): KAGVTQTPRYLIKTRGQQVTLSCSPISGHRSVSWYQQTPGQGLQFLFEYFSETQRNKGNFPGRFSGRQFSNSRSEMNVSTLELGDSALYLCASSFLQGAGETQYFGPGTRLLVL.